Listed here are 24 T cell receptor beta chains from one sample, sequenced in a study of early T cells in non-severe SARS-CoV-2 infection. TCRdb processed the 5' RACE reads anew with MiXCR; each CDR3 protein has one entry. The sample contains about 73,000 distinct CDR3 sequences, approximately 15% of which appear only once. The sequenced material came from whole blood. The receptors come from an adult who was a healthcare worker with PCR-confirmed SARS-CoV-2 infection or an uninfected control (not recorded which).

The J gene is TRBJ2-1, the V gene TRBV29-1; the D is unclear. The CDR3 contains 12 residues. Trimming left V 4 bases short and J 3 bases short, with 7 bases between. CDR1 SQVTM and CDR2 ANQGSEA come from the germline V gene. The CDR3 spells CSVGEFYNEQFF. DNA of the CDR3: TGCAGCGTTGGAGAATTCTACAATGAGCAGTTCTTC.

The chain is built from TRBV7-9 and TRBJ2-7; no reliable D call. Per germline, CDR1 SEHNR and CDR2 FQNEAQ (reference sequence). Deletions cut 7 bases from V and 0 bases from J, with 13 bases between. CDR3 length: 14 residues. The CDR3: CASIRTVPSYEQYF. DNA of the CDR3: TGTGCCAGCATTCGGACGGTTCCCTCCTACGAGCAGTACTTC.

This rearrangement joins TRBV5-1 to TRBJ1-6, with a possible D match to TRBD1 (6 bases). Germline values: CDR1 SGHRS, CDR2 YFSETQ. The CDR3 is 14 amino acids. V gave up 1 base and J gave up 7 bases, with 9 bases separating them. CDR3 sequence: CASSLSGENSPLHF. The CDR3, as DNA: TGCGCCAGCAGCTTGTCAGGGGAGAATTCACCCCTCCACTTT.

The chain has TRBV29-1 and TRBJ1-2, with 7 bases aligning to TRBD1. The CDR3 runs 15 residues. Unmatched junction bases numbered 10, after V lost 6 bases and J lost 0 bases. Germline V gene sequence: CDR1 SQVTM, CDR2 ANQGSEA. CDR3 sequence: CSVGGDSNSNYGYTF. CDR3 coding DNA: TGCAGCGTCGGGGGGGACAGTAACTCTAACTATGGCTACACCTTC.

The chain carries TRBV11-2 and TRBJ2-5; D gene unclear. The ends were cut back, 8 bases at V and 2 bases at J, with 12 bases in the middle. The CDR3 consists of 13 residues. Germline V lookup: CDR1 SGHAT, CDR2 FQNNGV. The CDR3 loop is CASGSVGQETQYF. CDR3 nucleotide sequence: TGTGCCAGCGGCTCTGTCGGTCAAGAGACCCAGTACTTC.

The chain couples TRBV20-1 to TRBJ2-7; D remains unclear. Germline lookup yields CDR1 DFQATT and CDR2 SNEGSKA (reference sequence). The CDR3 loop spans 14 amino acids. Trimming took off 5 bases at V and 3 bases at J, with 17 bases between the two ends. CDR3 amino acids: CSASLGGTDYEQYF. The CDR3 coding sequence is TGCAGTGCTTCTCTGGGTGGAACAGACTACGAGCAGTACTTC.

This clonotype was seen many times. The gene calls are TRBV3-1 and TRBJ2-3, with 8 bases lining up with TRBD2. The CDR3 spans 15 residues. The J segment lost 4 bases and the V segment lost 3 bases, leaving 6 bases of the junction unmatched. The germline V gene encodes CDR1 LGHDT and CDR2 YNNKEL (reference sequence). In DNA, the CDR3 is TGTGCCAGCAGCCAGCGGGGGGCCCAAGCAGATACGCAGTATTTT. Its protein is CASSQRGAQADTQYF.

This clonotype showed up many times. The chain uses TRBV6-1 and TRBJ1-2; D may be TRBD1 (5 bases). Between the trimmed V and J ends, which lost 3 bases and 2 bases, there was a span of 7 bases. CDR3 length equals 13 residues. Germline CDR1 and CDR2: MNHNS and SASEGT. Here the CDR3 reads CASSERGNYGYTF. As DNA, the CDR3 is TGTGCCAGCAGTGAGAGGGGAAACTATGGCTACACCTTC.

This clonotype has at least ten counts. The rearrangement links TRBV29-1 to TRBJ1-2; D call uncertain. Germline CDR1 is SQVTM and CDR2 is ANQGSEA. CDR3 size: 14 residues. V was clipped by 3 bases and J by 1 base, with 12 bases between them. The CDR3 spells CSVDHSELNYGYTF. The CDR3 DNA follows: TGCAGCGTTGATCACAGTGAACTTAACTATGGCTACACCTTC.

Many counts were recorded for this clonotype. The CDR3 loop reads CSVVWGQMAEAFF. The CDR3, as DNA: TGCAGCGTTGTATGGGGGCAAATGGCTGAAGCTTTCTTT. V gene TRBV29-1 combines with J gene TRBJ1-1; D perhaps matches TRBD1 (6 bases). CDR3 length: 13 residues. CDR1 and CDR2 from the germline V gene are SQVTM and ANQGSEA. The germline V and J ends were trimmed by 4 bases and 6 bases, with 15 bases remaining between them.

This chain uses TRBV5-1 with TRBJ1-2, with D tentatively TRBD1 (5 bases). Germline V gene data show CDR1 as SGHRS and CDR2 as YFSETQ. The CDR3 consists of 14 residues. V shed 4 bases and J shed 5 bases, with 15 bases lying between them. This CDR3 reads CASSAGLELYGYTF. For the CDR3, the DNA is TGCGCCAGCAGCGCAGGGTTGGAGCTTTATGGCTACACCTTC.

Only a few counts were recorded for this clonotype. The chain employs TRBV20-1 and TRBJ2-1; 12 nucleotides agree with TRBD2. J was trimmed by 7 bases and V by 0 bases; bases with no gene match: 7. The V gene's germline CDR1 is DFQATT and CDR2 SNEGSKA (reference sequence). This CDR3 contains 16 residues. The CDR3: CSARDSGTSGPNEQFF. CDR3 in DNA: TGCAGTGCTAGAGATTCTGGGACTAGCGGGCCTAATGAGCAGTTCTTC.

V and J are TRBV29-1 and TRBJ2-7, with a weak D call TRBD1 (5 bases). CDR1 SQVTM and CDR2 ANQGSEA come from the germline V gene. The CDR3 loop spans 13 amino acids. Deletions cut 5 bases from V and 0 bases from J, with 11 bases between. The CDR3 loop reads CSVFTGSSYEQYF. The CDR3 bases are TGCAGCGTTTTTACAGGAAGCTCCTACGAGCAGTACTTC.

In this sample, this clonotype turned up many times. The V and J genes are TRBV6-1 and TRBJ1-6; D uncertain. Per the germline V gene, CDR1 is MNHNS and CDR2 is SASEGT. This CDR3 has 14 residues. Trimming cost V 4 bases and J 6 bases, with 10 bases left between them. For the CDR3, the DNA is TGTGCCAGCAGTGGGTCGGGAAGTAATTCACCCCTCCACTTT. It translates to CASSGSGSNSPLHF.

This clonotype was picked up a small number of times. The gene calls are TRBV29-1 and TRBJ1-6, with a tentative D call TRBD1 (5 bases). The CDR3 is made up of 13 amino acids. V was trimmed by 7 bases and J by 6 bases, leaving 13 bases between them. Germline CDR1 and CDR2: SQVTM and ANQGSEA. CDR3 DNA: TGCAGCGCCATGACAGACCCTAATTCACCCCTCCACTTT. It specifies CSAMTDPNSPLHF.

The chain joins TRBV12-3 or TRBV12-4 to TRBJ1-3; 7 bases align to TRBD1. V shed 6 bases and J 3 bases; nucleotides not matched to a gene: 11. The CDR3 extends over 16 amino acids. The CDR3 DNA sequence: TGTGCCAGCAGCCCTCCTGACAGGGAAAGTGGAAACACCATATATTTT. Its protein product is CASSPPDRESGNTIYF.

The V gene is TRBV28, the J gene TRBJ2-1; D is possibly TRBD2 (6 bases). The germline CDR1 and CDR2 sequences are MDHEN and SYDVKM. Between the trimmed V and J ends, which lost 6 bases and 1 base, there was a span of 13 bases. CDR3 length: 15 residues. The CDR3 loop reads CASSPPAGSYNEQFF. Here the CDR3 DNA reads TGTGCCAGCAGCCCCCCTGCGGGGTCCTACAATGAGCAGTTCTTC.

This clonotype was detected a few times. The CDR3 here is CAISDGPESGYTF. CDR3 nucleotide sequence: TGTGCCATCAGTGACGGGCCGGAGTCTGGCTACACCTTC. The chain recombines TRBV10-3 with TRBJ1-2; D unclear. Germline loops: CDR1 ENHRY, CDR2 SYGVKD. The V and J ends lost 3 bases and 7 bases respectively, with 12 bases between them. There are 13 residues in the CDR3.

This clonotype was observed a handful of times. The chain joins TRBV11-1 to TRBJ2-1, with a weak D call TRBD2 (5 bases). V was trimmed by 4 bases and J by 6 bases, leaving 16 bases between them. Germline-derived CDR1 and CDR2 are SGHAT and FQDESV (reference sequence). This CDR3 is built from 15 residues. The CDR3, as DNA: TGTGCCAGCAGCTCCACTCTTGAGCGGATCAATGAGCAGTTCTTC. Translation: CASSSTLERINEQFF.

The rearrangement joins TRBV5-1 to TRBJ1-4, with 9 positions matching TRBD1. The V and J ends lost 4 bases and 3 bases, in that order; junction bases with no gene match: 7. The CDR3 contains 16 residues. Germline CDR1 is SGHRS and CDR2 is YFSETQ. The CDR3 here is CASSSGTGRANEKLFF. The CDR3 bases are TGCGCCAGCAGCAGTGGGACAGGGAGGGCTAATGAAAAACTGTTTTTT.

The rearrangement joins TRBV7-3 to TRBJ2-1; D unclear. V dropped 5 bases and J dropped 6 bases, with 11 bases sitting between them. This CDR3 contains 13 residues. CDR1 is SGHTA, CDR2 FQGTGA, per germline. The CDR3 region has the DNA TGTGCCAGCAGCGTCGCGAGGCTCAATGAGCAGTTCTTC. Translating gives CASSVARLNEQFF. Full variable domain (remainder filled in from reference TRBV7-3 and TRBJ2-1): GAGVSQTPSNKVTEKGKYVELRCDPISGHTALYWYRQSLGQGPEFLIYFQGTGAADDSGLPNDRFFAVRPEGSVSTLKIQRTERGDSAVYLCASSVARLNEQFFGPGTRLTVL.

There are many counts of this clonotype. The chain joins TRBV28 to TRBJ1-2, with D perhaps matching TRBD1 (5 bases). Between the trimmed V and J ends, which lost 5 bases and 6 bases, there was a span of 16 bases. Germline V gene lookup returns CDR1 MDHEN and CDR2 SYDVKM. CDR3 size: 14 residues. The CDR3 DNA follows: TGTGCCAGCAGTCTACGGCGCGGGACGGATGGCTACACCTTC. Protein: CASSLRRGTDGYTF.

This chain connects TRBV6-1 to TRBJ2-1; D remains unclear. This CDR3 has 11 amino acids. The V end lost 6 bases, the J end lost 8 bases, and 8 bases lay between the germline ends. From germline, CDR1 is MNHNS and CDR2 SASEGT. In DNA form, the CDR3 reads TGTGCCAGCAGGGGGTGGGATGAGCAGTTCTTC. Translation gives CASRGWDEQFF.

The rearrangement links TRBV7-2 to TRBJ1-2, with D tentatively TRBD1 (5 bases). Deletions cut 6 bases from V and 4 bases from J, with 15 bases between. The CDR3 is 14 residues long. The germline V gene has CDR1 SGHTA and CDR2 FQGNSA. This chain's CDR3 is CASSFQGSSYGYTF. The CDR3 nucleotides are TGTGCCAGCAGTTTCCAGGGTAGTAGCTATGGCTACACCTTC.